This T cell receptor beta chain came from a study of cytomegalovirus exposure and HLA in healthy donors. PCR employed 60 Vbeta and 13 Jbeta primers. The table came from immunoSEQ multiplex PCR; TCRdb's copy has only in-frame clones and leaves some out. The repertoire includes approximately 160,000 clones, roughly 79% of them detected once, and about 7.9% sits in the top ten. The sequence came from a male donor in good health and CMV-seropositive. Material for sequencing was PBMCs.

The chain's CDR3 is CASSLMGEGTEAFF. The CDR3 DNA sequence: TGTGCCAGCAGCTTGATGGGGGAGGGCACTGAAGCTTTCTTT. This rearrangement joins TRBV7-9 to TRBJ1-1; a possible D gene is TRBD1 (5 bases). Trimming removed 3 bases from V and 4 bases from J, with 12 bases in between. Germline loops: CDR1 SEHNR, CDR2 FQNEAQ (reference sequence). This CDR3 has 14 residues.